This TCR beta chain was documented in a study of CD8+CD57+ T cells in acquired aplastic anemia. Overall study results and limits: Twenty-nine was the count of CD8+ CDR3 sequences that patients shared with controls.

Patients picked for sequencing had shown CD8+CD57+ cell expansion detected by flow cytometry. The blood sampling took place in patients who had so far received no therapy. Concerning this clonotype: Its target is not known.

The template for TCR beta VDJ and CDR3 sequence profiling was genomic DNA. TCRdb used MiXCR to reprocess the reads, holding one entry per CDR3 protein. This table has about 180,000 distinct CDR3 sequences, roughly 43% appearing once. Trimming took off 3 bases at V and 5 bases at J, with 10 bases between the two ends. This CDR3 contains 13 residues. The germline CDR1 and CDR2 sequences are SNHLY and FYNNEI. Sequencing was carried out using sorted CD4+, CD8+, or CD8+CD57+ T cells (not recorded which) from PBMCs. The source of this sequence is a human donor with aplastic anemia. The chain links TRBV2 to TRBJ1-1; no clear D gene. Written as DNA, the CDR3 is TGTGCCAGCAGTGACCTGGAGGAAACTGAAGCTTTCTTT. The encoded protein is CASSDLEETEAFF.